These T cell receptor beta chains were read from a single sample in a study of T cells after yellow fever vaccination. A single record per CDR3 protein comes from TCRdb applying MiXCR to the 5' RACE reads. The sample gives some 350,000 distinct CDR3 sequences, roughly 8.7% of which show up once; roughly 18% is in the top ten. The sample consisted of PBMCs, taken on the day of the first yellow fever vaccination. Receptors were obtained from a man aged 18 to 29 who received the YFV17D yellow fever vaccine. CDR3s include the opening cysteine and the closing phenylalanine or tryptophan. D genes are given only for firm matches. A row's size may be missing; if present it is once, few, many or a size class.

V: TRBV20-1
J: TRBJ2-7
size: few
D: TRBD2
CDR3: CSAREGGGWPYEQYF
DNA: TGCAGTGCTAGAGAAGGCGGGGGGTGGCCCTACGAGCAGTACTTC

V: TRBV19
J: TRBJ1-2
size: few
D: .
CDR3: CASNGLPTVYGYTF
DNA: TGTGCCAGTAATGGGTTACCCACCGTCTATGGCTACACCTTC

V: TRBV10-3
J: TRBJ2-2
size: .
D: .
CDR3: CAISGGPDTGELFF
DNA: TGTGCCATCAGCGGGGGCCCGGACACCGGGGAGCTGTTTTTT

V: TRBV7-9
J: TRBJ1-1
size: many
D: .
CDR3: CASSLRRSGAANTEAFF
DNA: TGTGCCAGCAGCTTAAGGAGGAGTGGGGCAGCTAACACTGAAGCTTTCTTT

V: TRBV20-1
J: TRBJ2-1
size: .
D: .
CDR3: CSATYWTNEQFF
DNA: TGCAGTGCGACCTACTGGACTAATGAGCAGTTCTTC

V: TRBV7-9
J: TRBJ1-5
size: few
D: .
CDR3: CASSLNFRVQHF
DNA: TGTGCCAGCAGCTTGAACTTTCGGGTCCAGCATTTT

V: TRBV5-4
J: TRBJ2-3
size: few
D: .
CDR3: CASSLAPHTDTQYF
DNA: TGTGCCAGCAGCTTGGCCCCCCACACAGATACGCAGTATTTT

V: TRBV12-3/TRBV12-4
J: TRBJ2-7
size: .
D: .
CDR3: CASSPNRASGDYEQYF
DNA: TGTGCCAGCAGTCCAAACCGGGCTTCAGGGGACTACGAGCAGTACTTC

V: TRBV12-3/TRBV12-4
J: TRBJ2-5
size: .
D: .
CDR3: CASSLAPTATQYF
DNA: TGTGCCAGCAGCCTAGCCCCCACGGCGACCCAGTACTTC

V: TRBV18
J: TRBJ1-1
size: many
D: TRBD1
CDR3: CASSRAVGTDTEAFF
DNA: TGTGCCAGCTCTCGCGCGGTAGGGACAGACACTGAAGCTTTCTTT

V: TRBV6-1
J: TRBJ1-1
size: .
D: .
CDR3: CATSGGRNTEAFF
DNA: TGTGCCACCTCGGGAGGCCGCAACACTGAAGCTTTCTTT

V: TRBV27
J: TRBJ1-5
size: .
D: .
CDR3: CASSPSLNQPQHF
DNA: TGTGCCAGCAGTCCCTCCCTGAATCAGCCCCAGCATTTT

V: TRBV5-4
J: TRBJ1-1
size: many
D: .
CDR3: CASSPWLNTEAFF
DNA: TGTGCCAGCAGCCCTTGGTTGAACACTGAAGCTTTCTTT

V: TRBV29-1
J: TRBJ2-7
size: many
D: .
CDR3: CSVSKDSYEQYF
DNA: TGCAGCGTTAGTAAGGACTCCTACGAGCAGTACTTC

V: TRBV29-1
J: TRBJ2-5
size: .
D: .
CDR3: CSVPRGEETQYF
DNA: TGCAGCGTTCCTAGGGGTGAAGAGACCCAGTACTTC

V: TRBV2
J: TRBJ2-3
size: few
D: .
CDR3: CASKQGGGTDTQYF
DNA: TGTGCCAGCAAACAAGGGGGAGGCACAGATACGCAGTATTTT

V: TRBV20-1
J: TRBJ2-3
size: few
D: TRBD2
CDR3: CSARGARAGGATDTQYF
DNA: TGCAGTGCTAGGGGGGCCAGGGCGGGGGGCGCCACAGATACGCAGTATTTT

V: TRBV15
J: TRBJ2-1
size: many
D: TRBD1
CDR3: CATSRDSRGNEQFF
DNA: TGTGCCACCAGCAGAGATTCCAGGGGGAATGAGCAGTTCTTC

V: TRBV14
J: TRBJ2-4
size: many
D: .
CDR3: CASSQAGHLAKNIQYF
DNA: TGTGCCAGCAGCCAAGCTGGCCATCTAGCCAAAAACATTCAGTACTTC

V: TRBV4-2
J: TRBJ1-1
size: many
D: .
CDR3: CASSLDQGRTEAFF
DNA: TGTGCCAGCAGCCTAGATCAGGGAAGGACTGAAGCTTTCTTT

V: TRBV5-1
J: TRBJ2-1
size: .
D: TRBD2
CDR3: CASSPGSSGGNEQFF
DNA: TGCGCCAGCAGCCCGGGTTCTAGCGGGGGTAATGAGCAGTTCTTC

V: TRBV15
J: TRBJ2-5
size: .
D: TRBD1
CDR3: CATSTSPGGEETQYF
DNA: TGTGCCACCAGCACCTCTCCAGGGGGCGAAGAGACCCAGTACTTC

V: TRBV7-2
J: TRBJ2-1
size: .
D: TRBD2
CDR3: CASSRGGGLAGYNEQFF
DNA: TGTGCCAGCAGCCGGGGTGGGGGACTAGCGGGGTACAATGAGCAGTTCTTC

V: TRBV7-8
J: TRBJ1-1
size: many
D: .
CDR3: CASSFLGRAEAFF
DNA: TGTGCCAGCAGCTTTCTGGGGAGGGCTGAAGCTTTCTTT

V: TRBV7-9
J: TRBJ2-7
size: few
D: .
CDR3: CASSQGPPSYEQYF
DNA: TGTGCCAGCAGCCAGGGCCCCCCCTCCTACGAGCAGTACTTC

V: TRBV4-1
J: TRBJ1-1
size: .
D: TRBD1
CDR3: CASGRQGLDEAFF
DNA: TGCGCCAGCGGTAGACAGGGGTTGGATGAAGCTTTCTTT

V: TRBV7-6
J: TRBJ2-7
size: .
D: TRBD1
CDR3: CASSYNRGYEQYF
DNA: TGTGCCAGCAGCTATAACAGGGGGTACGAGCAGTACTTC

V: TRBV5-5
J: TRBJ1-1
size: .
D: .
CDR3: CASSPMAGNTEAFF
DNA: TGTGCCAGCAGCCCCATGGCAGGGAACACTGAAGCTTTCTTT

V: TRBV12-3/TRBV12-4
J: TRBJ1-2
size: few
D: .
CDR3: CASSSGGQINGYTF
DNA: TGTGCCAGCAGTTCCGGGGGCCAGATAAATGGCTACACCTTC

V: TRBV12-3/TRBV12-4
J: TRBJ2-4
size: few
D: .
CDR3: CATSYRVGAKNIQYF
DNA: TGTGCCACTAGTTACAGGGTAGGGGCCAAAAACATTCAGTACTTC

V: TRBV5-1
J: TRBJ1-5
size: many
D: .
CDR3: CASSLGGGPNQPQHF
DNA: TGCGCCAGCAGCTTGGGGGGGGGGCCCAATCAGCCCCAGCATTTT

V: TRBV20-1
J: TRBJ2-5
size: .
D: .
CDR3: CSARDTSIQETQYF
DNA: TGCAGTGCTAGAGACACGAGCATACAAGAGACCCAGTACTTC

V: TRBV5-8
J: TRBJ2-7
size: few
D: .
CDR3: CAAREYEQYF
DNA: TGTGCCGCTAGAGAGTACGAGCAGTACTTC

V: TRBV29-1
J: TRBJ1-3
size: few
D: TRBD1
CDR3: CSVRDRLNTIYF
DNA: TGCAGCGTCCGGGACAGGTTAAACACCATATATTTT

V: TRBV6-6
J: TRBJ2-7
size: .
D: .
CDR3: CASSEDEQYF
DNA: TGTGCCAGCAGCGAGGACGAGCAGTACTTC

V: TRBV5-1
J: TRBJ2-2
size: .
D: TRBD1
CDR3: CASSLEGTGSTGELFF
DNA: TGCGCCAGCAGCTTGGAAGGGACAGGGAGCACCGGGGAGCTGTTTTTT

V: TRBV4-1
J: TRBJ1-6
size: .
D: TRBD1
CDR3: CASSDRQGNSPLHF
DNA: TGCGCCAGCAGCGATCGACAGGGAAATTCACCCCTCCACTTT

V: TRBV13
J: TRBJ2-6
size: .
D: .
CDR3: CASKHGSGANVLTF
DNA: TGTGCCAGCAAACATGGCTCTGGGGCCAACGTCCTGACTTTC

V: TRBV7-3
J: TRBJ2-2
size: .
D: TRBD2
CDR3: CASGASGGNGELFF
DNA: TGTGCCAGCGGAGCTAGCGGGGGTAACGGGGAGCTGTTTTTT